This T cell receptor (beta chain) appears in the sequencing data of a study of blood T cell repertoires in COVID-19. Study information: The United States, Italy and Spain supplied acute and convalescent COVID-19 samples. Sample material is recorded as cDNA or gDNA derived from T cells, B-cell-depleted T cells, or PBMCs.

Generated by immunoSEQ multiplex PCR, the TCRdb table keeps only in-frame clones and is missing some. The sample records around 250,000 clones, just over 85% being singletons. This clone came up once. The CDR3 runs 15 residues. Germline V lookup: CDR1 KGHSH, CDR2 LQKENI. V was shortened by 3 bases and J by 0 bases, with 9 bases between the two germline ends. The sequencing input was PBMCs or T cells enriched from blood (not recorded which). This TCR was sampled from a man younger than 35 who had recovered from COVID-19. The chain uses TRBV18 and TRBJ2-1, with D tentatively TRBD2 (6 bases). The CDR3 reads CASSPEGSSYNEQFF. The DNA for the CDR3 is TGTGCCAGCTCACCGGAGGGGAGCTCCTACAATGAGCAGTTCTTC.